This TCR beta chain was identified in a study of T cells in Graves' hyperthyroidism and ophthalmopathy. Patients were excluded for uncontrolled infection, other autoimmune disease, pregnancy or lactation. Based on clinical symptoms, serum thyroxine and TRAb, thyroid ultrasound and orbital computed tomography, diagnoses were reached. The CDR3 covers 15 residues. Germline V gives CDR1 SGDLS, CDR2 YYNGEE. Trimming removed 4 bases at V and 8 bases at J, with 21 bases between. Amplification yielded TCR beta CDR3 regions, with RNA transcripts as the source. First-round RT-PCR of the TCR CDR3 relied on the HTBI primer set. TCRdb reanalysed the multiplex PCR reads using MiXCR and keeps one entry per CDR3 protein. Of about 680,000 distinct CDR3 sequences detected, roughly a third appear once; the ten largest clones hold around 30%.

The sequencing sample was made of blood. The receptor was derived from a woman in her thirties or forties with Graves' hyperthyroidism. The chain recombines TRBV9 with TRBJ1-1; D is perhaps TRBD1 (6 bases). CDR3 nucleotide sequence: TGTGCCAGCAGCCCCCAGGACAGCAACGATCCAGAAGCTTTCTTT. Its protein product is CASSPQDSNDPEAFF.